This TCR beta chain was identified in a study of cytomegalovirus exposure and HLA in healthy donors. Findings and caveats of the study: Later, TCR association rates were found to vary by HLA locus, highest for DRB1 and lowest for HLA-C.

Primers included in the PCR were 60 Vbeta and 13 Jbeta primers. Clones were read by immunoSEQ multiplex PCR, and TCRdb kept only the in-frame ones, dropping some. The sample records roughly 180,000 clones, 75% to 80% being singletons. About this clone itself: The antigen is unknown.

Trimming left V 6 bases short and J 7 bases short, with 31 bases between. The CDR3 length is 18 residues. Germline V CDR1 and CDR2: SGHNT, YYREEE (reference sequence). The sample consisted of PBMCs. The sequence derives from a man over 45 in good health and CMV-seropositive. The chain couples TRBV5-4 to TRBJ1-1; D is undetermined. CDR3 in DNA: TGTGCCAGCAACCCGGGAAGGGTAGGGAGGGAACGGATGGGTGAAGCTTTCTTT. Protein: CASNPGRVGRERMGEAFF.